This T cell receptor (beta chain) was found in a study of early T cells in non-severe SARS-CoV-2 infection. A remark on this clonotype: At one boundary the junction diverges from the germline segment, which might be a read error.

TCRdb re-called the 5' RACE reads with MiXCR, one entry per CDR3 protein. The repertoire holds about 58,000 distinct CDR3 sequences, with roughly 12% as singletons. The CDR3 totals 17 residues. CDR1 SSHAT and CDR2 FNYEAQ come from the germline V gene (reference sequence). Material for sequencing was whole blood. The clonotype originates from an adult who was a healthcare worker with PCR-confirmed SARS-CoV-2 infection or an uninfected control (not recorded which). V gene TRBV7-7 combines with J gene TRBJ2-2; 7 nucleotides line up with TRBD2. In DNA, the CDR3 is TGTGCTAGCAGCTTAGACGAGGGCGGGAGCGACACCGGGGAGCTGTTTTTT. Protein sequence: CASSLDEGGSDTGELFF. Drawing the rest from reference TRBV7-7 and TRBJ2-2, the complete variable domain is GAGVSQSPRYKVTKRGQDVTLRCDPISSHATLYWYQQALGQGPEFLTYFNYEAQPDKSGLPSDRFSAERPEGSISTLTIQRTEQRDSAMYRCASSLDEGGSDTGELFFGEGSRLTVL.